Listed below are T cell receptor beta chains from one sample, sequenced in a study of cytomegalovirus exposure and HLA in healthy donors. Here immunoSEQ multiplex PCR was the method, and the copy in TCRdb shows in-frame clones only, minus some. The sample contains 200,000 to 250,000 clones, 75% of which appear only once. The source material was PBMCs. The origin of the receptors is a woman aged 25 to 39 in good health and CMV-seronegative. CDR3s include the opening cysteine and the closing phenylalanine or tryptophan. Each record gives: D gene, clone size, J gene, V gene, CDR3 protein, CDR3 DNA. D genes are given only for firm matches. Clone sizes are given selectively: once, few, many, or a class where the clone is expanded.

TRBD2 | - | TRBJ2-7 | TRBV6-4 | CASSYPGTSDEQYF | TGTGCCAGCAGTTACCCCGGGACTAGCGACGAGCAGTACTTC
- | - | TRBJ2-7 | TRBV10-2 | CASTPGGANEQYF | TGCGCCAGCACCCCGGGGGGCGCGAACGAGCAGTACTTC
- | - | TRBJ2-7 | TRBV4-1 | CASSQERTTGYEQYF | TGCGCCAGCAGCCAAGAACGGACAACAGGCTACGAGCAGTACTTC
TRBD1 | few | TRBJ1-5 | TRBV6-5 | CASSPLDRGNQPQHF | TGTGCCAGCAGTCCGCTAGACAGGGGGAATCAGCCCCAGCATTTT
TRBD1 | - | TRBJ1-1 | TRBV5-5 | CASSRTGGGYTEAFF | TGTGCCAGCAGCAGGACAGGGGGCGGGTACACTGAAGCTTTCTTT
TRBD1 | once | TRBJ1-1 | TRBV4-1 | CASSQRGGADTEAFF | TGCGCCAGCAGCCAAAGAGGGGGCGCCGACACTGAAGCTTTCTTT
TRBD2 | few | TRBJ2-7 | TRBV19 | CASSIGLAGTYEQYF | TGTGCCAGTAGTATAGGACTAGCGGGGACCTACGAGCAGTACTTC
- | - | TRBJ1-2 | TRBV10-3 | CAISSLQGHLNYGYTF | TGTGCCATCAGTTCCCTACAGGGTCACCTAAACTATGGCTACACCTTC
- | - | TRBJ1-5 | TRBV6-1 | CASAENGAVQPQHF | TGTGCCAGCGCCGAGAATGGAGCAGTTCAGCCCCAGCATTTT
- | - | TRBJ1-1 | TRBV2 | CASSVRATIGTKAFF | TGTGCCAGCAGTGTCCGAGCAACAATCGGGACAAAAGCTTTCTTT
- | once | TRBJ2-5 | TRBV29-1 | CSVGRDNGETQYF | TGCAGCGTGGGCCGGGACAATGGGGAGACCCAGTACTTC
- | - | TRBJ1-2 | TRBV19 | CASSLGGNYGYTF | TGTGCCAGTTCCCTTGGGGGGAACTATGGCTACACCTTC
TRBD1 | once | TRBJ2-7 | TRBV5-5 | CASSPGQGGHEQYF | TGTGCCAGCAGTCCAGGACAGGGCGGCCACGAGCAGTACTTC
- | once | TRBJ2-2 | TRBV27 | CASSSSYARTGELFF | TGTGCCAGCAGTTCTTCCTACGCGCGCACCGGGGAGCTGTTTTTT
- | - | TRBJ1-5 | TRBV15 | CATSRDGGNQPQHF | TGTGCCACCAGCAGAGATGGGGGGAATCAGCCCCAGCATTTT
TRBD1 | - | TRBJ2-6 | TRBV7-3 | CASLRDRYSGANVLTF | TGTGCCTCCCTCAGGGACAGGTACTCTGGGGCCAACGTCCTGACTTTC
TRBD2 | - | TRBJ2-5 | TRBV2 | CASSPGLASQETQYF | TGTGCCAGCAGTCCCGGACTAGCGAGCCAAGAGACCCAGTACTTC
- | few | TRBJ2-2 | TRBV6-1 | CASGVAGNTGELFF | TGTGCCAGCGGAGTGGCGGGGAACACCGGGGAGCTGTTTTTT
TRBD1 | - | TRBJ2-4 | TRBV2 | CASSEARQGAFPAKNIQYF | TGTGCCAGCAGTGAAGCGCGTCAGGGGGCGTTTCCAGCCAAAAACATTCAGTACTTC
- | - | TRBJ2-3 | TRBV7-7 | CASSCTAQAERDTQYF | TGTGCTAGCAGCTGTACCGCCCAGGCCGAGCGGGATACGCAGTATTTT
- | - | TRBJ1-3 | TRBV30 | CAWSRRGTGNTIYF | TGTGCCTGGAGTCGGCGCGGGACTGGAAACACCATATATTTT
- | - | TRBJ1-1 | TRBV30 | CAWSVTGTPNTEAFF | TGTGCCTGGAGTGTAACCGGGACACCTAACACTGAAGCTTTCTTT
- | - | TRBJ1-2 | TRBV6-6 | CASSYSRGIEDGYTF | TGTGCCAGCAGTTACTCTCGAGGGATTGAGGATGGCTACACCTTC
- | - | TRBJ2-7 | TRBV15 | CATSRDPSSSYEQYF | TGTGCCACCAGCAGAGATCCTTCGTCCTCCTACGAGCAGTACTTC
- | - | TRBJ1-5 | TRBV27 | CASSPGGVGNQPQHF | TGTGCCAGCAGCCCCGGGGGGGTAGGCAATCAGCCCCAGCATTTT
TRBD1 | - | TRBJ2-5 | TRBV5-1 | CASSLAGTGVETQYF | TGCGCCAGCAGCTTGGCCGGGACAGGGGTAGAGACCCAGTACTTC
TRBD1 | - | TRBJ1-3 | TRBV7-8 | CASSLTGVSSGNTIYF | TGTGCCAGCAGCCTGACAGGGGTCAGCTCTGGAAACACCATATATTTT
- | - | TRBJ2-1 | TRBV6-4 | CASSDSTGAAEQFF | TGTGCCAGCAGTGACTCGACTGGCGCGGCTGAGCAGTTCTTC
- | - | TRBJ1-1 | TRBV6-6 | CASSYSGGLTEAFF | TGTGCCAGCAGTTACTCGGGGGGGCTCACTGAAGCTTTCTTT
- | once | TRBJ1-1 | TRBV6-5 | CASSYSTTGNTEAFF | TGTGCCAGCAGTTATTCCACGACAGGCAACACTGAAGCTTTCTTT
- | - | TRBJ1-1 | TRBV6-5 | CASSQLSNDREAFF | TGTGCCAGCAGTCAACTCTCAAACGACAGGGAAGCTTTCTTT
- | - | TRBJ1-1 | TRBV7-6 | CASSLEGFLGGTEAFF | TGTGCCAGCAGCTTAGAAGGGTTTCTGGGGGGCACTGAAGCTTTCTTT
TRBD2 | - | TRBJ2-1 | TRBV11-2 | CASSSGLAGYNEQFF | TGTGCCAGCAGCTCGGGACTAGCGGGATACAATGAGCAGTTCTTC
TRBD1 | once | TRBJ2-1 | TRBV6-4 | CASSARDREGKQFF | TGTGCCAGCAGTGCCAGGGACAGGGAAGGGAAGCAGTTCTTC
TRBD1 | - | TRBJ1-6 | TRBV6-1 | CASRSRDSHNSPLHF | TGTGCCAGCAGGTCGCGGGACAGTCACAATTCACCCCTCCACTTT